These 7 T cell receptor beta chains share one sample of origin, sequenced in a study of shared clonotypes between healthy human individuals. Naive CD8 isolation took CD45RO-negative cells positively selected for CCR7 and excluded terminally differentiated effector memory CD45RA+ cells. Some clones are missing from TCRdb's copy, which holds only in-frame ones; the method was immunoSEQ multiplex PCR. Of fewer than 800,000 clones detected, roughly nine tenths appear once; the ten largest clones hold about a quarter. Input material: naive CD8+ T cells sorted from blood. The receptors originated from a man in his thirties or forties in good health.

This clone was recorded a few times. This same CDR3 is encoded by further DNA sequences in the sample. The chain joins TRBV27 to TRBJ1-4, with a possible D match to TRBD1 (5 bases). V was shortened by 1 base and J by 8 bases, with 11 bases between the two germline ends. Germline assignment: CDR1 MNHEY and CDR2 SMNVEV (reference sequence). This CDR3 is built from 14 residues. The CDR3, as DNA: TGTGCCAGCAGTTTATTGGGGGACGGCGAAAAACTGTTTTTT. Encoded protein: CASSLLGDGEKLFF.

The chain uses TRBV10-3 and TRBJ2-1; 9 positions agree with TRBD2. This CDR3 has 17 amino acids. The V segment lost 4 bases and the J segment 8 bases; nucleotides outside the gene matches: 15. The V gene's germline CDR1 is ENHRY and CDR2 SYGVKD. The CDR3: CAISGVLPGLASHEQFF. DNA for the CDR3: TGTGCCATCAGTGGCGTTCTGCCGGGACTAGCATCCCATGAGCAGTTCTTC.

The rearrangement joins TRBV27 to TRBJ1-5; no clear D. CDR3 length: 13 residues. The germline CDR1 and CDR2 sequences are MNHEY and SMNVEV (reference sequence). The germline V and J ends were trimmed by 4 bases and 7 bases, with 11 bases remaining between them. The CDR3 nucleotides read TGTGCCAGCAGTTCCTACGTGAAGCAGCCCCAGCATTTT. It translates to CASSSYVKQPQHF.

V gene TRBV6-4 combines with J gene TRBJ2-3, with 10 bases fitting TRBD2. The CDR3 sequence is 15 residues long. Germline values: CDR1 MRHNA, CDR2 SNTAGT. Germline trimming cut 6 bases from V and 4 bases from J; bases unmatched to any gene: 7. Written as DNA, the CDR3 is TGTGCCAGCAGCCGACTAGCGGGCATTGCAGATACGCAGTATTTT. Its protein product is CASSRLAGIADTQYF.

This chain uses TRBV9 with TRBJ1-4, with unresolved D. This CDR3 spans 18 amino acids. Germline lookup yields CDR1 SGDLS and CDR2 YYNGEE. V was clipped by 4 bases and J by 1 base, with 20 bases between them. The CDR3 region has the DNA TGTGCCAGCAGCCCGGACCTCTCAGCTTCTAGAACTAATGAAAAACTGTTTTTT. It codes for CASSPDLSASRTNEKLFF.

Notes on this clone: The junction does not match germline at one end; this may be a read error. The V and J genes are TRBV9 and TRBJ2-1; D is unresolved. The germline CDR1 and CDR2 sequences are SGDLS and YYNGEE. The CDR3 contains 11 residues. The CDR3 DNA sequence: TGTGCCAGCGGCTCCTCCAATGAGCAGTTCTTC. This translates into CASGSSNEQFF.

The chain recombines TRBV6-1 with TRBJ2-1, with a tentative D call TRBD1 (6 bases). Trimming stripped 8 bases from V and 3 bases from J, with 11 bases between. In germline, CDR1 is MNHNS, CDR2 SASEGT. The CDR3 runs to 13 residues. The CDR3: CASLRQVYNEQFF. The CDR3 coding sequence is TGTGCCAGCCTGCGACAGGTCTACAATGAGCAGTTCTTC.